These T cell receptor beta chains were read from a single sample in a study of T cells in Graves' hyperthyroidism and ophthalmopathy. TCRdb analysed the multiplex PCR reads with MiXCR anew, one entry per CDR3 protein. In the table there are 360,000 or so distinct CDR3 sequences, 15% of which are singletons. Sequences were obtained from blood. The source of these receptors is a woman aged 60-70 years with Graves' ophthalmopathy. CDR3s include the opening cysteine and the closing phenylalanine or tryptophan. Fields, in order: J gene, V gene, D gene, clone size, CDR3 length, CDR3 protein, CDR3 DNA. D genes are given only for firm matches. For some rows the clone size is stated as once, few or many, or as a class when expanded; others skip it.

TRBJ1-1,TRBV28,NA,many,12,CASSLKGGKAFF,TGTGCCAGCAGTTTAAAGGGGGGCAAAGCTTTCTTT
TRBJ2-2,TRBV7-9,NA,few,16,CASSHGGEWNTGELFF,TGTGCCAGCAGCCACGGTGGGGAGTGGAACACCGGGGAGCTGTTTTTT
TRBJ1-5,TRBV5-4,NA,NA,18,CASSSMERGRRFRRPQHF,TGTGCCAGCAGCTCCATGGAGAGGGGCCGAAGGTTTAGGAGGCCCCAGCATTTT
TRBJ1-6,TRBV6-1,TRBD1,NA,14,CASRGTGNNSPLHF,TGTGCCAGCAGGGGGACAGGGAATAATTCACCCCTCCACTTT
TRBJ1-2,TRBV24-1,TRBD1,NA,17,CATSDRVGTGSNYGYTF,TGTGCCACCAGTGATCGGGTGGGGACAGGGAGCAACTATGGCTACACCTTC
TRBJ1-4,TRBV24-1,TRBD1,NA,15,CATLRDSPYNEKLFF,TGTGCCACCTTGAGGGACAGCCCCTATAATGAAAAACTGTTTTTT
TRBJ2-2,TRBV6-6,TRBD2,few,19,CASSYLKPTSGINTGELFF,TGTGCCAGCAGTTACCTCAAACCTACTAGCGGGATAAACACCGGGGAGCTGTTTTTT
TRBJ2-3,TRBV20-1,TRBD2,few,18,CSVGGTASGRAIPDTQYF,TGCAGTGTCGGCGGGACAGCTAGCGGGAGGGCCATCCCAGATACGCAGTATTTT
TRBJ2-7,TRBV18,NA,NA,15,CASSQGPDLSYEQYF,TGTGCCAGCTCCCAGGGGCCTGACCTCTCCTACGAGCAGTACTTC
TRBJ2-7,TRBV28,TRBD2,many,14,CASSIAGGDYEQYF,TGTGCCAGCAGCATAGCGGGAGGGGACTACGAGCAGTACTTC
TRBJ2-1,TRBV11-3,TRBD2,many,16,CASSFSGTQEGDEQFF,TGTGCCAGCAGCTTCAGCGGGACTCAGGAGGGCGATGAGCAGTTCTTC